This record covers a single T cell receptor beta chain. The antigen remains undetermined. This record comes from a study of T-cell memory formation after mild COVID-19. For the study at large: Clusters were largely donor specific.

Study-wide results and caveats: Clones that shrank (day 15 to 85) were balanced CD4/CD8, whereas later expanders leaned CD4+.

Germline V gene data show CDR1 as MNHEY and CDR2 as SMNVEV (reference sequence). The CDR3 loop spans 11 amino acids. With 4 bases removed from V and 5 bases from J, the gap between germline ends came to 6 bases. In TCRdb, the 5' RACE reads were re-called with MiXCR into one record per CDR3 protein. The repertoire holds around 30,000 distinct CDR3 sequences, with 12% as singletons. The receptor was derived from an adult woman who had mild COVID-19 (a few samples of this study predate the infection). Cell type and time point are not known. The rearrangement uses TRBV27 and TRBJ2-7; D unclear. The sequenced sample consisted of PBMCs or a T cell subset sorted from them (not recorded which). Here the CDR3 DNA reads TGTGCCAGCAGTTGGGGAAACGAGCAGTACTTC. It codes for CASSWGNEQYF.